This T cell receptor beta chain was sequenced for a study of T cell clonotyping in hematopoietic cell transplantation. Background on the study: Recipients' pretransplant samples followed cytoreduction. Study-level points and caveats: Recipient TCR diversity dropped after transplant; expanded clonotypes rose from day 30 to 180.

There are 13 residues in the CDR3. Germline lookup yields CDR1 GTSNPN and CDR2 SVGIG (reference sequence). With 2 bases removed from V and 1 base from J, the gap between germline ends came to 5 bases. In regard to this clone: Its antigen is undetermined.

Time point meaning: recipient sample about 28 days before transplant, after cytoreduction. Blood collection times were about day -28 and days 30, 100, 180 posttransplant. Sequenced by immunoSEQ multiplex PCR; TCRdb stores in-frame clones only, minus some. Among approximately 44,000 clones listed, roughly 80% were seen once. The J gene is TRBJ2-2, the V gene TRBV30; D remains ambiguous. The starting material was peripheral blood mononuclear cells, obtained before stem cell transplant. This sequence originates from a man in his 60s with myelodysplastic syndrome. Some clones in this sample may be carry-over from other donors' samples. CDR3 in amino acids: CAWSRRNTGELFF. The CDR3 nucleotides are TGTGCCTGGAGTCGCCGGAACACCGGGGAGCTGTTTTTT.